This T cell receptor (beta chain) is drawn from a study of cytomegalovirus exposure and HLA in healthy donors. About this clone: Its antigen is as yet unknown.

The PCR ran on 60 Vbeta and 13 Jbeta primers. TCRdb's copy holds only in-frame clones and misses some; the assay was immunoSEQ multiplex PCR. This table holds around 200,000 clones, 84% found once. Study-wide results and caveats: In a later analysis, donors in an Asian-associated ancestry cluster reportedly had fewer N-insertions in productive TCRs than the cohort mean. There were around 160 TCR beta chains listed as cytomegalovirus-associated.

The V gene's germline CDR1 is LGHNA and CDR2 YNFKEQ. The CDR3 is made up of 18 amino acids. Trimming cost V 4 bases and J 4 bases, with 22 bases left between them. The clonotype originates from a woman in her forties or fifties in good health and CMV-seropositive. The specimen sequenced was PBMCs. The chain employs TRBV4-2 and TRBJ2-2, with D tentatively TRBD2 (7 bases). CDR3 DNA sequence: TGTGCCAGCAGCCTTCCAGTGCTCCCGGGGGGCCGCACCGGGGAGCTGTTTTTT. It is translated as CASSLPVLPGGRTGELFF.